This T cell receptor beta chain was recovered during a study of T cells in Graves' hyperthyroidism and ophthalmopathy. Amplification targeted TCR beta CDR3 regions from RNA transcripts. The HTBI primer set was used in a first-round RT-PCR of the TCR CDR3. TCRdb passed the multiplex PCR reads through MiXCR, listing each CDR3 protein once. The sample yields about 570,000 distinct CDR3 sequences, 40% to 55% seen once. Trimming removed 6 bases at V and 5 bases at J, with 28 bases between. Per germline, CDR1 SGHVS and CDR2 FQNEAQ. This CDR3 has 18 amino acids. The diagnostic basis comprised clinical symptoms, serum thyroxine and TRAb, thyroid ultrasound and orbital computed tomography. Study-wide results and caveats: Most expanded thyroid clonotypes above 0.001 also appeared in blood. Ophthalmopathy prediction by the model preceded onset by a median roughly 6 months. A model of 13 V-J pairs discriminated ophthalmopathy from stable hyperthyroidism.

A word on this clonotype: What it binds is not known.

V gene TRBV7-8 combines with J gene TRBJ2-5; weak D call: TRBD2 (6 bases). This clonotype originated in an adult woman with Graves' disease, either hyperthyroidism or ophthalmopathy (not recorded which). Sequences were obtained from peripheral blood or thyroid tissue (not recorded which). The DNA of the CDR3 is TGTGCCAGCAGTACCCTACTGACGGGACTTACCCCGCAGGAGACCCAGTACTTC. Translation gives CASSTLLTGLTPQETQYF.